Below are 32 T cell receptor beta chains sequenced from a single sample in a study of T cell responses to AZD1222 COVID-19 vaccine (dated by TCRdb to about 2021). Read against the paper, the sample's time point label means: baseline before first vaccination. Receptors were amplified or captured by the immunoSEQ multiplex PCR assay. TCRdb obtained this table from immuneACCESS and retained in-frame rearrangements with V and J assigned. These tables miss some clones; where compared with another copy, unresolved V genes account for less than half of the shortfall, and the remainder is unexplained. Counted in this sample were approximately 74,000 clones; 70% to 90% of them appeared once. Roughly 2.7% of the sample is taken by the ten largest. The source material was peripheral blood, sampled on day 0 of AZD1222 vaccination. The receptors were gathered from an adult in good health.

A single count supports this clone. The V gene is TRBV5-8, the J gene TRBJ1-5; unclear D gene. The germline CDR1 and CDR2 sequences are SGHTS and YDEGEE. The CDR3 is 13 amino acids. With 0 bases removed from V and 3 bases from J, the gap between germline ends came to 4 bases. CDR3 sequence: CASSLGDNQPQHF. The CDR3 nucleotides are TGTGCCAGCAGCTTGGGGGACAATCAGCCCCAGCATTTT.

This clone was found a few times. The CDR3 DNA sequence: TGTGCCAGCTCACCAGGGACAGGTCAGAGTGGCTACACCTTC. Translated: CASSPGTGQSGYTF. The chain recombines TRBV18 with TRBJ1-2, with TRBD1 matching 8 bases. This CDR3 spans 14 amino acids. CDR1 is KGHSH, CDR2 LQKENI, per germline. V was pared by 2 bases and J by 7 bases, with 6 bases of the junction left unmatched.

The rearrangement links TRBV7-2 to TRBJ1-2; no firm D call. Trimming pared 4 bases from V and 7 bases from J, leaving 16 bases between. The CDR3 consists of 14 residues. CDR1 and CDR2 (germline): SGHTA, FQGNSA. The CDR3 region is CASSSGPRVVGYTF. For the CDR3, the DNA is TGTGCCAGCAGCTCAGGACCCCGAGTCGTTGGCTACACCTTC. The whole variable domain, remainder taken from reference TRBV7-2 and TRBJ1-2, is GAGVSQSPSNKVTEKGKDVELRCDPISGHTALYWYRQSLGQGLEFLIYFQGNSAPDKSGLPSDRFSAERTGGSVSTLTIQRTQQEDSAVYLCASSSGPRVVGYTFGSGTRLTVV.

The genes are TRBV27 and TRBJ2-7; the D gene could be TRBD1 or TRBD2 (6 bases each). The CDR3 spans 16 residues. The V end lost 7 bases, the J end lost 2 bases, and 21 bases lay between the germline ends. CDR1 MNHEY and CDR2 SMNVEV come from the germline V gene (reference sequence). The chain's CDR3 is CASKRGVATEPYEQYF. The CDR3 bases are TGTGCCAGCAAAAGGGGGGTAGCGACCGAACCCTACGAGCAGTACTTC.

CDR3 protein: CASSYRINQPQHF. The CDR3 coding sequence is TGTGCCAGCAGTTATAGGATCAATCAGCCCCAGCATTTT. V is TRBV27 and J is TRBJ1-5; the D is unclear. V lost 4 bases and J lost 3, with 7 bases in between. CDR3 size: 13 residues. In germline, CDR1 is MNHEY, CDR2 SMNVEV (reference sequence).

The table lists this clone with a count of one. The chain joins TRBV6-5 to TRBJ2-1, with 7 bases identical to TRBD2. Germline loops: CDR1 MNHEY, CDR2 SVGAGI. The CDR3 covers 15 residues. The V gene end was trimmed by 7 bases and the J gene end by 3 bases; junction bases not matched to a gene: 9. The CDR3: CASTLAGVDYNEQFF. CDR3 sequence (DNA): TGTGCCAGCACCTTGGCGGGAGTCGACTACAATGAGCAGTTCTTC.

The V gene is TRBV13, the J gene TRBJ2-7; TRBD2 matches 13 bases. Germline trimming cut 4 bases from V and 5 bases from J; bases unmatched to any gene: 8. CDR1 and CDR2 from the germline V gene are PRHDT and FYEKMQ (reference sequence). The CDR3 extends over 16 amino acids. CDR3 DNA: TGTGCCAGCAGCTGGAAAACTAGCGGGGGGGCTAACGAGCAGTACTTC. This translates into CASSWKTSGGANEQYF.

The chain combines TRBV18 with TRBJ1-1; TRBD1 matches 7 bases. The CDR3 totals 14 residues. Germline CDR1 reads KGHSH; CDR2 reads LQKENI. V gave up 3 bases and J gave up 2 bases; unmatched junction bases: 3. The CDR3 region is CASSPGTANTEAFF. CDR3 DNA: TGTGCCAGCTCACCTGGGACAGCTAACACTGAAGCTTTCTTT.

The chain employs TRBV7-9 and TRBJ2-5; the D is unclear. Trimming shortened V by 7 bases and J by 5 bases, and 11 bases separated the two germline ends. CDR3 length: 12 amino acids. Per germline, CDR1 SEHNR and CDR2 FQNEAQ (reference sequence). CDR3 DNA: TGTGCCAGCAAGGCACGAGAGGAGACCCAGTACTTC. Amino acids: CASKAREETQYF.

The J gene is TRBJ2-7, the V gene TRBV7-8; 9 bases agree with TRBD1. V trimming: 5 bases; J trimming: 4 bases; junction bases outside the gene matches: 9. This CDR3 region has 15 residues. In germline, CDR1 is SGHVS, CDR2 FQNEAQ. The CDR3 DNA follows: TGTGCCAGCAGCACCCAGGGACAGGGAGCTTACGAGCAGTACTTC. This gives the protein CASSTQGQGAYEQYF. The whole variable domain, filled in from reference TRBV7-8 and TRBJ2-7, reads GAGVSQSPRYKVAKRGQDVALRCDPISGHVSLFWYQQALGQGPEFLTYFQNEAQLDKSGLPSDRFFAERPEGSVSTLKIQRTQQEDSAVYLCASSTQGQGAYEQYFGPGTRLTVT.

CDR3 protein: CASSTGREAYTGELFF. Written as DNA, the CDR3 is TGTGCCAGCAGCACGGGGCGGGAGGCGTACACCGGGGAGCTGTTTTTT. The chain is built from TRBV14 and TRBJ2-2, with TRBD2 identical over 8 bases. The CDR3 has 16 residues. Germline CDR1 and CDR2: SGHDN and FVKESK. V was pared by 5 bases and J by 3 bases, with 8 bases of the junction left unmatched.

This sequence joins TRBV11-2 and TRBJ1-2; D gene ambiguous. In germline, CDR1 is SGHAT, CDR2 FQNNGV. The CDR3 spans 14 residues. V was shortened by 0 bases and J by 5 bases, with 10 bases between the two germline ends. As DNA, the CDR3 is TGTGCCAGCAGCTTAGATCTGATGGGTTATGGCTACACCTTC. Translation: CASSLDLMGYGYTF.

The CDR3 DNA sequence: TGTGCCAGCAGCTTACGACCGGGACACGGAGCTTTCTTT. It yields the protein CASSLRPGHGAFF. The chain joins TRBV11-2 to TRBJ1-1, with D possibly being TRBD1 (6 bases). The CDR3 extends over 13 amino acids. Germline V gives CDR1 SGHAT, CDR2 FQNNGV. V was trimmed by 2 bases and J by 10 bases, leaving 14 bases between them.

The chain combines TRBV28 with TRBJ1-4, with a tentative D call TRBD1 (6 bases). V was pared by 3 bases and J by 4 bases, with 12 bases between. The V gene's germline CDR1 is MDHEN and CDR2 SYDVKM. The CDR3 has 15 residues. The CDR3 is CASSLRGAINEKLFF. The CDR3 coding sequence is TGTGCCAGCAGTTTGCGGGGGGCAATTAATGAAAAACTGTTTTTT.

This chain joins TRBV2 and TRBJ1-5, with a possible D match to TRBD1 (6 bases). The CDR3 consists of 13 residues. From germline, CDR1 is SNHLY and CDR2 FYNNEI. Trimming shortened V by 7 bases and J by 4 bases, and 11 bases separated the two germline ends. In DNA, the CDR3 is TGTGCCAGCAAGGACAGAGCAAATCAGCCCCAGCATTTT. It is translated as CASKDRANQPQHF.

The V gene is TRBV19, the J gene TRBJ1-1, with D possibly matching TRBD1 (5 bases). Germline-derived CDR1 and CDR2 are LNHDA and SQIVND (reference sequence). Trimming took 5 bases from V and 4 from J, leaving 20 bases between them. This CDR3 region has 16 residues. CDR3 DNA sequence: TGTGCCAGTAGTCCGTCCAGAGGGGCCGGCGGCACTGAAGCTTTCTTT. Translating gives CASSPSRGAGGTEAFF.

This rearrangement joins TRBV4-2 to TRBJ2-1; 11 nucleotides match TRBD2. This CDR3 spans 15 amino acids. Germline CDR1 is LGHNA and CDR2 is YNFKEQ. Losses at the gene ends were 4 bases for V and 7 bases for J; bases not matched to a gene: 6. CDR3 DNA: TGTGCCAGCAGCCCCCCTAGCGGGGGGTGGAATGAGCAGTTCTTC. It codes for CASSPPSGGWNEQFF.

V is TRBV20-1 and J is TRBJ1-1, with unresolved D. CDR1 and CDR2 (germline): DFQATT, SNEGSKA (reference sequence). The CDR3 consists of 13 residues. V was shortened by 3 bases and J by 5 bases, with 13 bases between the two germline ends. CDR3 in DNA: TGCAGTGCTAGTCCTACATGGGATACTGAAGCTTTCTTT. It encodes CSASPTWDTEAFF.

The chain couples TRBV3-1 (or the pseudogene TRBV3-2) to TRBJ2-2, with TRBD1 matching over 10 bases. J gave up 7 bases and V 1 base, and 9 bases lay outside the gene matches. The CDR3 is made up of 17 amino acids. The germline V gene has CDR1 LGHDT and CDR2 YNNKEL (reference sequence). The CDR3 nucleotides are TGTGCCAGCAGCCAAGTTACAGGACAGGGGGTGGTCGGGGAGCTGTTTTTT. Translated, it gives CASSQVTGQGVVGELFF.

The rearrangement links TRBV27 to TRBJ2-1; 8 bases line up with TRBD1. Trimming took 4 bases from V and 0 from J; bases not matched to a gene: 2. CDR3 length: 15 residues. Per germline, CDR1 MNHEY and CDR2 SMNVEV (reference sequence). CDR3 loop: CASSSDRDSYNEQFF. As DNA, the CDR3 is TGTGCCAGCAGTTCGGACAGGGACTCCTACAATGAGCAGTTCTTC.

The chain carries TRBV6-2 or TRBV6-3 and TRBJ1-5, with 7 bases fitting TRBD1. V dropped 2 bases and J dropped 0; count of bases not matched to a gene: 10. CDR1 and CDR2 (germline): MNHEY, SVGEGT. CDR3 length: 18 residues. This CDR3 is CASSYRGDRSISNQPQHF. CDR3 sequence (DNA): TGTGCCAGCAGTTACCGCGGGGACAGATCCATTAGCAATCAGCCCCAGCATTTT.

CDR3 in amino acids: CATVSNYGYTF. CDR3 nucleotide sequence: TGTGCCACTGTTTCCAACTATGGCTACACCTTC. The chain is built from TRBV19 and TRBJ1-2; D ambiguous. V dropped 10 bases and J dropped 2 bases, with 8 bases sitting between them. Looked up from germline, CDR1 is LNHDA and CDR2 is SQIVND (reference sequence). The CDR3 is 11 residues long.

This rearrangement joins TRBV3-1 (or the pseudogene TRBV3-2) to TRBJ1-1; TRBD1 might be the D (6 bases). This CDR3 is built from 14 residues. Looked up from germline, CDR1 is LGHDT and CDR2 is YNNKEL (reference sequence). Trimming left V 2 bases short and J 5 bases short, with 12 bases between. CDR3 nucleotides: TGTGCCAGCAGCCAACAGGGGTTGCGTACTGAAGCTTTCTTT. Its translation: CASSQQGLRTEAFF.

The chain has TRBV5-8 and TRBJ1-2; D is unresolved. This CDR3 spans 15 amino acids. Trimming pared 1 base from V and 0 bases from J, leaving 10 bases between. Germline V gives CDR1 SGHTS, CDR2 YDEGEE. The CDR3 nucleotides read TGTGCCAGCAGCTTGTACCGGAAAGCTAACTATGGCTACACCTTC. As protein: CASSLYRKANYGYTF.

This clone was observed once. V is TRBV5-7 and J is TRBJ1-1; D is unresolved. TRBV5-7 is reported as an ORF; its role is uncertain. The CDR3 length is 14 residues. With 3 bases removed from V and 3 bases from J, the gap between germline ends came to 12 bases. The CDR3 DNA sequence: TGTGCCAGCAGCTGGAAGAACTGTTACACTGAAGCTTTCTTT. Amino acid sequence: CASSWKNCYTEAFF.

The chain carries TRBV30 and TRBJ1-6; D not certain. V lost 2 bases and J lost 5, with 4 bases in between. The length of the CDR3 is 12 residues. The germline V gene has CDR1 GTSNPN and CDR2 SVGIG (reference sequence). CDR3 coding DNA: TGTGCCTGGAGTTGGGATAATTCACCCCTCCACTTT. It translates to CAWSWDNSPLHF.

The genes are TRBV15 and TRBJ1-5, with unresolved D. Trimming took off 0 bases at V and 6 bases at J, with 9 bases between the two ends. CDR1 and CDR2 (germline): LNHNV, YYDKDF (reference sequence). This CDR3 is built from 14 residues. The CDR3 sequence: CATSRDQNPQPQHF. CDR3 DNA: TGTGCCACCAGCAGAGATCAGAACCCTCAGCCCCAGCATTTT.

The V call is TRBV3-1 (or the pseudogene TRBV3-2), the J call TRBJ2-1; D gene ambiguous. The CDR3 sequence is 13 residues long. Germline loops: CDR1 LGHDT, CDR2 YNNKEL (reference sequence). Trimming removed 4 bases at V and 7 bases at J, with 11 bases between. The chain's CDR3 is CASSPETENEQFF. The CDR3 DNA sequence: TGTGCCAGCAGCCCGGAGACTGAGAATGAGCAGTTCTTC.

CDR3 DNA sequence: TGTGCCAGCTCACCACCGGGCACAGACACCGGGGAGCTGTTTTTT. It specifies CASSPPGTDTGELFF. The rearrangement links TRBV18 to TRBJ2-2; D gene uncertain. This CDR3 contains 15 residues. The germline V gene has CDR1 KGHSH and CDR2 LQKENI. The germline V and J ends were trimmed by 0 bases and 3 bases, with 8 bases remaining between them.

The chain couples TRBV27 to TRBJ2-3; 7 nucleotides match TRBD2. The length of the CDR3 is 16 residues. The V gene end was trimmed by 3 bases and the J gene end by 3 bases; junction bases not matched to a gene: 9. CDR1 and CDR2 (germline): MNHEY, SMNVEV (reference sequence). The CDR3 DNA reads TGTGCCAGCAGTTTGTGGGGGGGGATTCGTACAGATACGCAGTATTTT. This translates into CASSLWGGIRTDTQYF.

The chain's CDR3 is CASGVMTGNTEAFF. CDR3 sequence (DNA): TGCGCCAGCGGGGTTATGACAGGGAACACTGAAGCTTTCTTT. This chain connects TRBV5-1 to TRBJ1-1, with TRBD1 as a possible D gene (6 bases). From germline, CDR1 is SGHRS and CDR2 YFSETQ. V was shortened by 7 bases and J by 1 base, with 14 bases between the two germline ends. The CDR3 has 14 residues.

CDR3 DNA: TGCGCCAGCAGCGGGACAGCCTGGAGGGAGCGGGAGGCTTACGGGGAGACCCAGTACTTC. It yields the protein CASSGTAWREREAYGETQYF. This chain uses TRBV4-1 with TRBJ2-5; 9 bases line up with TRBD2. J gave up 5 bases and V 5 bases, and 24 bases lay outside the gene matches. The germline CDR1 and CDR2 sequences are MGHRA and YSYEKL. The CDR3 runs 20 residues.